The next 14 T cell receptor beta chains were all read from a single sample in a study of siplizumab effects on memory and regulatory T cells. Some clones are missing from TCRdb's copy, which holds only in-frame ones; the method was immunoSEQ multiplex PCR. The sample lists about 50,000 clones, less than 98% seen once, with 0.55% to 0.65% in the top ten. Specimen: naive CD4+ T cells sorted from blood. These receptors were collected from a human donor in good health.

CDR3 protein: CASSESYLGPRNTGELFF. CDR3 coding DNA: TGTGCCAGCAGTGAGAGTTATTTAGGGCCCAGGAACACCGGGGAGCTGTTTTTT. The rearrangement links TRBV6-4 to TRBJ2-2; D is uncertain. Trimming pared 3 bases from V and 1 base from J, leaving 18 bases between. The CDR3 sequence is 18 residues long. Germline V gives CDR1 MRHNA, CDR2 SNTAGT.

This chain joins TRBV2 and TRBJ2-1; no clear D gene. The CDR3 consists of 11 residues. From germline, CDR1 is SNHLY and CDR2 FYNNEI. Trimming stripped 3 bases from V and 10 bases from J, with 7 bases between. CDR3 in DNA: TGTGCCAGCAGTGAGGGCAGGGAGCAGTTCTTC. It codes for CASSEGREQFF.

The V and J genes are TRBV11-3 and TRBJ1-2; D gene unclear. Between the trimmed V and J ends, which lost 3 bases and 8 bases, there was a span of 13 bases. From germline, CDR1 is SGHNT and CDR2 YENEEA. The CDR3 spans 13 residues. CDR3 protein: CASSFTGLRGYTF. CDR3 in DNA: TGTGCCAGCAGCTTCACGGGTCTGCGGGGCTACACCTTC.

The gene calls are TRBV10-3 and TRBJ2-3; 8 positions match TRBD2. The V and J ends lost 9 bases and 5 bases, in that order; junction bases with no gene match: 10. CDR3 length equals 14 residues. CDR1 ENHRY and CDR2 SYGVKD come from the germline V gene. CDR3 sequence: CAIRSGSEGDTQYF. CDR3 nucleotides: TGTGCCATACGAAGCGGGAGTGAGGGAGATACGCAGTATTTT.

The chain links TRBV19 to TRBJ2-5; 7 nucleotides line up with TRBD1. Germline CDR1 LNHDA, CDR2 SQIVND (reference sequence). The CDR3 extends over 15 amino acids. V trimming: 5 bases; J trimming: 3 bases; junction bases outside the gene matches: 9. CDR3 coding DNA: TGTGCCAGTAGTGAAGACAGGGAGACTAAAGAGACCCAGTACTTC. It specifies CASSEDRETKETQYF.

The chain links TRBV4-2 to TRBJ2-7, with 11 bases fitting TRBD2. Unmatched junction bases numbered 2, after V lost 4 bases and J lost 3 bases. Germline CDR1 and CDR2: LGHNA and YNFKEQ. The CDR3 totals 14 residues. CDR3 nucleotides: TGTGCCAGCAGCCTAGGGACTAGCGGCTACGAGCAGTACTTC. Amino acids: CASSLGTSGYEQYF.

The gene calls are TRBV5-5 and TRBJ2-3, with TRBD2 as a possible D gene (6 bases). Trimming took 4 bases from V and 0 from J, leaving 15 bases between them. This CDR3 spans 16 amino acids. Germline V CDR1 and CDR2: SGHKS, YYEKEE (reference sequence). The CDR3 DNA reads TGTGCCAGCAGCCCGGGGACTGGTCGGAGCACAGATACGCAGTATTTT. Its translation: CASSPGTGRSTDTQYF.

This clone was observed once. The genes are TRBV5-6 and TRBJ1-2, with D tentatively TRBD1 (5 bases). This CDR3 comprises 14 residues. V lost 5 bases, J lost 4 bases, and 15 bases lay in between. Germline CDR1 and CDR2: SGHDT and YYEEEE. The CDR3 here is CASRPEGRGYGYTF. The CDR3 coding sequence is TGTGCCAGCAGGCCTGAGGGGAGGGGCTATGGCTACACCTTC.

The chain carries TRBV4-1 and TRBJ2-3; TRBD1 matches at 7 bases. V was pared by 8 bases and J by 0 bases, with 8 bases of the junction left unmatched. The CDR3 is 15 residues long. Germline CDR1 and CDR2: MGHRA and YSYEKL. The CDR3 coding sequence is TGCGCCAGCCGGGACAGCCTACTCAGCACAGATACGCAGTATTTT. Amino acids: CASRDSLLSTDTQYF.

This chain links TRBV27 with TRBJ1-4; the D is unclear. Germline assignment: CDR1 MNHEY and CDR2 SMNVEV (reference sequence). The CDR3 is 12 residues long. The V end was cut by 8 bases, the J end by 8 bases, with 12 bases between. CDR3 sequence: CASGRVKEKLFF. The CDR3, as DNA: TGTGCCAGCGGAAGGGTTAAAGAAAAACTGTTTTTT.

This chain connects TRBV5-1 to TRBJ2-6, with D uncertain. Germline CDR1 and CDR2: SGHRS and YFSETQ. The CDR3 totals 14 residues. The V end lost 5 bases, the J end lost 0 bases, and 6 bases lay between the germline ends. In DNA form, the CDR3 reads TGCGCCAGCAGACGGAACTCTGGGGCCAACGTCCTGACTTTC. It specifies CASRRNSGANVLTF. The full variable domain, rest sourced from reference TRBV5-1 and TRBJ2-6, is KAGVTQTPRYLIKTRGQQVTLSCSPISGHRSVSWYQQTPGQGLQFLFEYFSETQRNKGNFPGRFSGRQFSNSRSEMNVSTLELGDSALYLCASRRNSGANVLTFGAGSRLTVL.

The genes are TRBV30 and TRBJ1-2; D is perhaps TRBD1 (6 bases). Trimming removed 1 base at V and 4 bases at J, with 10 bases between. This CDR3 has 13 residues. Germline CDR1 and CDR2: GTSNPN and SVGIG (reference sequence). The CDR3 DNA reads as TGTGCCTGGAGTGATGACAGGTCCTATGGCTACACCTTC. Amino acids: CAWSDDRSYGYTF. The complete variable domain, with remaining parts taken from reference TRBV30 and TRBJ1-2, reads SQTIHQWPATLVQPVGSPLSLECTVEGTSNPNLYWYRQAAGRGLQLLFYSVGIGQISSEVPQNLSASRPQDRQFILSSKKLLLSDSGFYLCAWSDDRSYGYTFGSGTRLTVV.

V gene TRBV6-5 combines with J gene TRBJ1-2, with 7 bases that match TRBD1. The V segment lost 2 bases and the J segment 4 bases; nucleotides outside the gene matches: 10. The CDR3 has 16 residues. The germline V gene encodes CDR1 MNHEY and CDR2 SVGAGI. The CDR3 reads CASSYQTHRGGYGYTF. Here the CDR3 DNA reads TGTGCCAGCAGTTACCAGACTCACAGGGGTGGCTATGGCTACACCTTC.

CDR3 loop: CASCCEQGVGYGYTF. The CDR3 DNA reads TGTGCCAGCTGTTGCGAACAGGGGGTGGGCTATGGCTACACCTTC. This chain links TRBV28 with TRBJ1-2; 8 nucleotides agree with TRBD1. V was pared by 8 bases and J by 4 bases, with 12 bases of the junction left unmatched. The CDR3 covers 15 residues. CDR1 and CDR2 from the germline V gene are MDHEN and SYDVKM.